Listed below are T cell receptor beta chains from one sample, sequenced in a study of blood T cells in healthy people across ages. TCRdb re-analysed the 5' RACE reads in MiXCR, keeping a single row per CDR3 protein. The table lists around 1,000,000 distinct CDR3 sequences, under 40% of them singletons, with about 12% in the top ten. Sequenced sample: blood. These receptors were obtained from a man aged 18-30 years in good health. CDR3s include the opening cysteine and the closing phenylalanine or tryptophan. Fields, in order: V gene, J gene, clone size, D gene, CDR3 length, CDR3 DNA, CDR3 protein. D genes are given only for firm matches. Expanded clones get a size class; other rows say once, few or many, or leave the size out.

V: TRBV7-9; J: TRBJ2-1; size: few; D: NA; length: 12; DNA: TGTGCCAGCAGCTTAGCCGGCCAGGAGCAGTTCTTC; CDR3: CASSLAGQEQFF
V: TRBV12-3/TRBV12-4; J: TRBJ1-5; size: NA; D: NA; length: 13; DNA: TGTGCCAGCAGCCTCCAGACGTCGGTACCCCAGCATTTT; CDR3: CASSLQTSVPQHF
V: TRBV12-5; J: TRBJ1-2; size: NA; D: NA; length: 17; DNA: TGTGCTAGTGGTTTAGATACTCAGGGGCCTGATAACTATGGCTACACCTTC; CDR3: CASGLDTQGPDNYGYTF
V: TRBV7-2; J: TRBJ2-7; size: NA; D: TRBD2; length: 15; DNA: TGTGCCAGCAGCTTGAGACTAGCGGATCCTTACGAGCAGTACTTC; CDR3: CASSLRLADPYEQYF
V: TRBV2; J: TRBJ1-2; size: NA; D: NA; length: 13; DNA: TGTGCCAGCAGTGCCCCCGAGCAGGAAGGCTACACCTTC; CDR3: CASSAPEQEGYTF
V: TRBV5-1; J: TRBJ2-1; size: few; D: TRBD1; length: 14; DNA: TGCGCCAGCAGCGGGACAGGGAGTATGGGTGAGCAGTTCTTC; CDR3: CASSGTGSMGEQFF
V: TRBV20-1; J: TRBJ1-1; size: once; D: NA; length: 14; DNA: TGCAGTGCTGGTGGGTCAGGGATGAACACTGAAGCTTTCTTT; CDR3: CSAGGSGMNTEAFF
V: TRBV5-1; J: TRBJ2-7; size: NA; D: TRBD1; length: 18; DNA: TGCGCCAGCAGCTTGAGAGACTCCAGACAGGGGTGGGGCTACGAGCAGTACTTC; CDR3: CASSLRDSRQGWGYEQYF
V: TRBV12-3/TRBV12-4; J: TRBJ1-2; size: NA; D: NA; length: 15; DNA: TGTGCCAGCAGCCCCACCAGCGACACTATCTATGGCTACACCTTC; CDR3: CASSPTSDTIYGYTF
V: TRBV7-9; J: TRBJ1-5; size: few; D: TRBD1; length: 18; DNA: TGTGCCAGCAGCTTAGGAGGGACAGGGACGTATAGCAATCAGCCCCAGCATTTT; CDR3: CASSLGGTGTYSNQPQHF
V: TRBV19; J: TRBJ1-1; size: few; D: NA; length: 14; DNA: TGTGCCAGTAGTACAAGACAGGAGAACACTGAAGCTTTCTTT; CDR3: CASSTRQENTEAFF
V: TRBV7-2; J: TRBJ2-3; size: NA; D: TRBD2; length: 17; DNA: TGTGCCAGCAGCTTATATCAGCGGGGGACTAGCACAGATACGCAGTATTTT; CDR3: CASSLYQRGTSTDTQYF
V: TRBV7-6; J: TRBJ2-7; size: NA; D: NA; length: 15; DNA: TGTGCCAGCAGCTCGCTACTAGGATCCTACAATGAGCAGTACTTC; CDR3: CASSSLLGSYNEQYF
V: TRBV30; J: TRBJ1-5; size: NA; D: NA; length: 13; DNA: TGTGCCTGGAGTTACCAGCCAAACCAGCCCCAGCATTTT; CDR3: CAWSYQPNQPQHF
V: TRBV7-9; J: TRBJ2-1; size: once; D: TRBD2; length: 15; DNA: TGTGCCAGCGTTGATAGCGGGGGGGCTTTGGTTGAGCAGTTCTTC; CDR3: CASVDSGGALVEQFF
V: TRBV12-3/TRBV12-4; J: TRBJ1-1; size: few; D: TRBD1; length: 14; DNA: TGTGCCAGCAGCCCGTCCTCCAACAGGGGTCTAGCTTTCTTT; CDR3: CASSPSSNRGLAFF